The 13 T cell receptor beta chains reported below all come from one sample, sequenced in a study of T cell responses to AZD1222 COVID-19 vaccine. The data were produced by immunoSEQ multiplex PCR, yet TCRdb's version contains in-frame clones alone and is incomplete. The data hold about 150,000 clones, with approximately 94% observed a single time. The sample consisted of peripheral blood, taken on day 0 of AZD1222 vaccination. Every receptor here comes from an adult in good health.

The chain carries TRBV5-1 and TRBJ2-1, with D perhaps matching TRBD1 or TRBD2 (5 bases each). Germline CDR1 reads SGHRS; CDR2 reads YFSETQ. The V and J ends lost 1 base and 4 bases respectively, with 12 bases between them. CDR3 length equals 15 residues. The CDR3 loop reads CASSLMGVGYNEQFF. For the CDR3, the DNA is TGCGCCAGCAGCTTGATGGGGGTTGGATACAATGAGCAGTTCTTC.

The DNA of the CDR3 is TGTGCCAGCAGCTTAGGCCAGGGGAACACTGAAGCTTTCTTT. Translation gives CASSLGQGNTEAFF. The chain has TRBV7-2 and TRBJ1-1; D possibly corresponds to TRBD1 (5 bases). The germline V gene has CDR1 SGHTA and CDR2 FQGNSA. The V end was cut by 1 base, the J end by 1 base, with 7 bases between. CDR3 length: 14 amino acids.

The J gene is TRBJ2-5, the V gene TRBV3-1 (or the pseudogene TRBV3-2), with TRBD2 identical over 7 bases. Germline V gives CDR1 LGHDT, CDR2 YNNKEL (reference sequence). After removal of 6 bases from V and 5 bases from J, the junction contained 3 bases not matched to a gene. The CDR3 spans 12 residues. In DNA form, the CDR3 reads TGTGCCAGCAGGGCGGGGGAGGAGACCCAGTACTTC. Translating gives CASRAGEETQYF.

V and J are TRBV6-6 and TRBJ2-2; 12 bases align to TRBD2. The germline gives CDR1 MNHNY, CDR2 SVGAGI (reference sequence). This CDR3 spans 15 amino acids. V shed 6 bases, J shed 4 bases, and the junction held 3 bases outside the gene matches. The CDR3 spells CASRTSGSGTGELFF. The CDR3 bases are TGTGCCAGCAGGACTAGCGGGAGTGGCACCGGGGAGCTGTTTTTT.

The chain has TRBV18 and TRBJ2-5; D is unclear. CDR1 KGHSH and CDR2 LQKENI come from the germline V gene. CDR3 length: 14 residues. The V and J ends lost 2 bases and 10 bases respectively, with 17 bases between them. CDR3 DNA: TGTGCCAGCTCACCATCACGGTCAACAATCGACCAGTACTTC. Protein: CASSPSRSTIDQYF.

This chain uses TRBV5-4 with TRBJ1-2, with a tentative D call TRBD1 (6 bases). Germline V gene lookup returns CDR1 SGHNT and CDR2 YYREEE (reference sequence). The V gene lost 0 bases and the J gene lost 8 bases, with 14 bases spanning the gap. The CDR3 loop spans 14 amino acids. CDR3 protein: CASSLAGPRGGYTF. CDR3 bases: TGTGCCAGCAGCTTGGCAGGCCCTAGGGGGGGCTACACCTTC.

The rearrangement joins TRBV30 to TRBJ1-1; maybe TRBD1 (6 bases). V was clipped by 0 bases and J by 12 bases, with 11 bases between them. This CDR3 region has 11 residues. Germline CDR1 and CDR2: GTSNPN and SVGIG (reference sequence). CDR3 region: CAWSVGGSTFF. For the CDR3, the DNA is TGTGCCTGGAGTGTAGGGGGTTCGACTTTCTTT.

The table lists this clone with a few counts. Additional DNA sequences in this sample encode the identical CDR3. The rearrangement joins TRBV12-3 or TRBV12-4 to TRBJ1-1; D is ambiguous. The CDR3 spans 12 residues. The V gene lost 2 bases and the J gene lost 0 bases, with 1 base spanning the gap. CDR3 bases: TGTGCCAGCAGTTTAATGAACACTGAAGCTTTCTTT. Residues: CASSLMNTEAFF.

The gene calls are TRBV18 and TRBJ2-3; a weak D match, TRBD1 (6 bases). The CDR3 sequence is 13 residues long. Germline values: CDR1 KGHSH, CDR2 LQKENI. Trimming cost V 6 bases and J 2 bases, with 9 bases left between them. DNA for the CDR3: TGTGCCAGCTCCCTGGGGGCCACAGATACGCAGTATTTT. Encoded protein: CASSLGATDTQYF.

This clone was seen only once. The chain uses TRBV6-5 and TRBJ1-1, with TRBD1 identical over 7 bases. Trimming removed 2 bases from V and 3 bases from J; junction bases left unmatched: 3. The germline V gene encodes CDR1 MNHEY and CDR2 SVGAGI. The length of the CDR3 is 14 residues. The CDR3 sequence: CASSYEDRHTEAFF. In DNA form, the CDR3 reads TGTGCCAGCAGTTACGAGGACAGGCACACTGAAGCTTTCTTT.

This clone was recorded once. DNA for the CDR3: TGTGCCAGCTCCCCGCCTGAGGTCCTAGTAGGCAAAAACATTCAGTACTTC. Translation gives CASSPPEVLVGKNIQYF. This rearrangement joins TRBV19 to TRBJ2-4; unclear D gene. Germline CDR1 LNHDA, CDR2 SQIVND (reference sequence). This CDR3 region has 17 residues. V was clipped by 9 bases and J by 3 bases, with 24 bases between them.

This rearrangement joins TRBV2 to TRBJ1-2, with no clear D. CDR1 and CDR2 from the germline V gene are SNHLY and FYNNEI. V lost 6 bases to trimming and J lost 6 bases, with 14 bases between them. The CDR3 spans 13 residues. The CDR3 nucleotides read TGTGCCAGCAGGGGTCCCGGGAGGAATGGCTACACCTTC. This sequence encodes CASRGPGRNGYTF.

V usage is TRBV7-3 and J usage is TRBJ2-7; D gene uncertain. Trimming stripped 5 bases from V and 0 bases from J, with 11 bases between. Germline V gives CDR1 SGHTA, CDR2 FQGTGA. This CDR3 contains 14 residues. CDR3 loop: CASSPTSASYEQYF. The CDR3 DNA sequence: TGTGCCAGCAGCCCCACCTCGGCCTCCTACGAGCAGTACTTC.